In its sample, the clone carrying this TCR beta chain was seen a few times. Its antigen is still unknown. The record originates from a study of T cell repertoires in cytomegalovirus infection. Study at large: Indications of both CMV infection and matching HLA type were provided by public TCR beta signatures. Study observations and caveats: The cumulative frequency of public TCR beta families identified carriers of CMV plus the relevant HLA. HLA-C-restricted CMV-specific TCR beta clonotypes prevailed in the ex vivo response.

Trimming shortened V by 2 bases and J by 2 bases, and 14 bases separated the two germline ends. Germline CDR1 SGHNT, CDR2 YYREEE (reference sequence). CDR3 length: 16 amino acids. TCRdb re-called the reads through MiXCR, storing one row per CDR3 protein. The data contain a few hundred thousand distinct CDR3 sequences, about a quarter of them seen just once; the ten biggest clones take up 13%. This TCR was recovered from a human donor in good health (CMV status not recorded). Some clones in this sample may be carry-over from other donors' samples. The sample was PBMCs. The chain links TRBV5-4 to TRBJ2-1, with D perhaps TRBD2 (6 bases). CDR3 in DNA: TGTGCCAGCAGCTTAAGTGGCGGGGCCACCTACAATGAGCAGTTCTTC. As protein: CASSLSGGATYNEQFF.